This T cell receptor (beta chain) came from a study of T cell responses to AZD1222 COVID-19 vaccine. Unmatched junction bases numbered 15, after V lost 6 bases and J lost 4 bases. Germline V CDR1 and CDR2: SQVTM, ANQGSEA. This CDR3 has 15 residues. The assay was immunoSEQ multiplex PCR, and TCRdb's table has in-frame clones only and misses some. The sample records more than 100,000 clones, under 95% being singletons. It was second doses at about 4 or about 12 weeks that were pooled. This material consisted of peripheral blood, taken 28 days after the second AZD1222 dose. The sequence came from an adult who received the AZD1222 COVID-19 vaccine. The rearrangement links TRBV29-1 to TRBJ2-7, with 7 positions matching TRBD2. For the CDR3, the DNA is TGCAGCGTCCGAAGCGGGGCGCCGGGATCATACGAGCAGTACTTC. It is translated as CSVRSGAPGSYEQYF.